Reported below is one TCR beta chain. The data are from a study of shared clonotypes between healthy human individuals. The CDR3 contains 15 residues. The germline CDR1 and CDR2 sequences are SGHTA and FQGNSA. Trimming left V 5 bases short and J 8 bases short, with 21 bases between. The table came from immunoSEQ multiplex PCR; TCRdb's copy has only in-frame clones and leaves some out. The table shows about 1 million clones, with approximately 68% occurring only once. This chain uses TRBV7-2 with TRBJ1-2, with D unresolved. What was sequenced was memory CD4+ T cells sorted from blood. As to subset: CD45RA-negative fraction. The sequence derives from a man between 18 and 35 years old in good health. CDR3 DNA sequence: TGTGCCAGCAGCCCGAGACCCGCTTTCCAGCACGGCTACACCTTC. This translates into CASSPRPAFQHGYTF.